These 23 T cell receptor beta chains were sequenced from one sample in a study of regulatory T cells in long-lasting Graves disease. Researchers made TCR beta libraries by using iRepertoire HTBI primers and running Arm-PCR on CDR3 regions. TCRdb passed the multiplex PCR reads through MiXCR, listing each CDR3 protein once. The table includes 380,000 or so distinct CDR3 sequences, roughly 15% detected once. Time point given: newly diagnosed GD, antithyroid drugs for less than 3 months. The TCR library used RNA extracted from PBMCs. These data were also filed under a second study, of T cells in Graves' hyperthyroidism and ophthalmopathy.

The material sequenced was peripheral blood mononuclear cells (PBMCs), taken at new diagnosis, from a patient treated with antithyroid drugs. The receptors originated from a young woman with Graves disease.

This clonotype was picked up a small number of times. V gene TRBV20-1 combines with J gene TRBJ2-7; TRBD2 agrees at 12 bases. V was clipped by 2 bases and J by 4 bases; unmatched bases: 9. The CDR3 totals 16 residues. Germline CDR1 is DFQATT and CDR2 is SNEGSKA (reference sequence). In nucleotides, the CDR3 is TGCAGTGCTAGACCTCCCCTAGCGGGAGGGAATTACGAGCAGTACTTC. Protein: CSARPPLAGGNYEQYF.

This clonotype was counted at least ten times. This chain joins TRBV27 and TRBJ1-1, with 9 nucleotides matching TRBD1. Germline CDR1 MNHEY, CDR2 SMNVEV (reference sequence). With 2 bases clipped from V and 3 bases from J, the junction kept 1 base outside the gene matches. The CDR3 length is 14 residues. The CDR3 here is CASSLRDRDTEAFF. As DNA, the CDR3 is TGTGCCAGCAGTTTAAGGGACAGGGACACTGAAGCTTTCTTT.

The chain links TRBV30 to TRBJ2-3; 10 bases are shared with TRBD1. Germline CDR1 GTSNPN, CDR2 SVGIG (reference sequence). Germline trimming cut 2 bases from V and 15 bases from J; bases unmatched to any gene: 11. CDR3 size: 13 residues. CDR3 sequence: CAWSKGPGQGTYF. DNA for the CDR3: TGTGCCTGGAGTAAGGGGCCGGGACAGGGGACTTATTTT. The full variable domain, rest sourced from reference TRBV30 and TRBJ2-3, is SQTIHQWPATLVQPVGSPLSLECTVEGTSNPNLYWYRQAAGRGLQLLFYSVGIGQISSEVPQNLSASRPQDRQFILSSKKLLLSDSGFYLCAWSKGPGQGTYFGPGTRLTVL.

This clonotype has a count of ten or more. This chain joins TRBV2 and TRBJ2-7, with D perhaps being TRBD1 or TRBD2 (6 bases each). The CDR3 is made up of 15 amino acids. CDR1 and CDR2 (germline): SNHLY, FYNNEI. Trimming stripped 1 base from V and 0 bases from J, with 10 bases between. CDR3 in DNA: TGTGCCAGCAGTGAAGAGGGGGGTTACTCCTACGAGCAGTACTTC. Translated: CASSEEGGYSYEQYF.

The CDR3 nucleotides are TGTGCCAGCAGCCTCTGGGAACCCCAGCATTTT. It specifies CASSLWEPQHF. The gene calls are TRBV6-1 and TRBJ1-5; D gene uncertain. The germline gives CDR1 MNHNS, CDR2 SASEGT. The CDR3 has 11 residues. Trimming removed 6 bases at V and 10 bases at J, with 10 bases between.

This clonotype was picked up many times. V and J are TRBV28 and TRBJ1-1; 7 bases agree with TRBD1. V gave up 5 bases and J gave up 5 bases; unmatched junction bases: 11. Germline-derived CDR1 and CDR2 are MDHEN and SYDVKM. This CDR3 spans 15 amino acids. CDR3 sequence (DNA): TGTGCCAGCAGTCTTTCTCCGACAGGGAGTACTGAAGCTTTCTTT. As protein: CASSLSPTGSTEAFF.

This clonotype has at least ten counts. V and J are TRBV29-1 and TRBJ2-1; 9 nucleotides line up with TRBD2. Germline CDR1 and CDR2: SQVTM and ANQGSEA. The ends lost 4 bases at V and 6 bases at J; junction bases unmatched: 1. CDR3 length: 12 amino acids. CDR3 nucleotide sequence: TGCAGCGTTGTAGCGGGAGTCAATGAGCAGTTCTTC. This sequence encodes CSVVAGVNEQFF.

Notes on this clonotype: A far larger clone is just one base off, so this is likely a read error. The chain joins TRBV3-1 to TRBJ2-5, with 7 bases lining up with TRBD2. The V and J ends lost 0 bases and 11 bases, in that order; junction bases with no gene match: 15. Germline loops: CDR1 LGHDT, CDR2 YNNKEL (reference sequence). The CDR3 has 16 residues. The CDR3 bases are TGTGCCAGCAGCCAAGAAATGCGGGAGTCCTACAATGAGCAGTACTTC. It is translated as CASSQEMRESYNEQYF.

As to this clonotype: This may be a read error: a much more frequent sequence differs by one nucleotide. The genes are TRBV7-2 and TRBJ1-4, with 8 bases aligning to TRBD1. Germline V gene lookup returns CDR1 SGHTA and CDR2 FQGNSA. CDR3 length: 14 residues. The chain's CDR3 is CASSRQGINENLFF. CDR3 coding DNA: TGTGCCAGCAGCAGACAGGGGATTAATGAAAACCTGTTTTTT.

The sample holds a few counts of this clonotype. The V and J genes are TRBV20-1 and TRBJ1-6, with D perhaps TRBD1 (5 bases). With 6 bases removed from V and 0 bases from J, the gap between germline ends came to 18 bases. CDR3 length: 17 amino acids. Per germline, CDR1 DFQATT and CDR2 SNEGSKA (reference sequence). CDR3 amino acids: CSAQFGGESSYNSPLHF. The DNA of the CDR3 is TGCAGTGCCCAATTCGGGGGGGAAAGCTCCTATAATTCACCCCTCCACTTT.

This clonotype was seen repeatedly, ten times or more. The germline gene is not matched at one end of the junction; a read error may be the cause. CDR3 loop: CASSLGGGRSTDTQYF. For the CDR3, the DNA is TGTGCCAGCAGCTTGGGTGGGGGCCGGAGCACAGATACGCAGTATTTT. The rearrangement joins TRBV5-1 to TRBJ2-3; TRBD1 might be the D (6 bases). The CDR3 runs 16 residues. CDR1 and CDR2 (germline): SGHRS, YFSETQ.

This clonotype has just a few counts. The CDR3 DNA reads as TGTGCCAGTAGTATCATGGTCTTTGCTGAAGCTTTCTTT. Its protein product is CASSIMVFAEAFF. This rearrangement joins TRBV19 to TRBJ1-1, with D uncertain. The CDR3 is made up of 13 amino acids. V lost 3 bases and J lost 6, with 11 bases in between. The germline gives CDR1 LNHDA, CDR2 SQIVND (reference sequence).

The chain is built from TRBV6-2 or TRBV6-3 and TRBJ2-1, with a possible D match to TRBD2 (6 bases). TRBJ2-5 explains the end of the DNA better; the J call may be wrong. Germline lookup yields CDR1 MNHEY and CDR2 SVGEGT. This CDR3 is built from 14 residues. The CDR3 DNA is TGTGCCAGCAGCCCACCGGGGGAGAGAGAGACCCAGTACTTC. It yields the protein CASSPPGERETQYF.

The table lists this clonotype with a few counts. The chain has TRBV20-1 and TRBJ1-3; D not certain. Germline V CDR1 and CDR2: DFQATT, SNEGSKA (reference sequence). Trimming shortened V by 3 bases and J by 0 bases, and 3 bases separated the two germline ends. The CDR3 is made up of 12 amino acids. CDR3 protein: CSARGSGNTIYF. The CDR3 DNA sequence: TGCAGTGCTAGGGGCTCTGGAAACACCATATATTTT.

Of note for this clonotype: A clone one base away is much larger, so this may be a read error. The CDR3 DNA reads TGTGCCAGCGGGCAGTTGGGGGGGGGCTCCACAGATACGCAGTATTTT. Translating gives CASGQLGGGSTDTQYF. The V call is TRBV11-2, the J call TRBJ2-3, with D possibly matching TRBD2 (7 bases). The germline gives CDR1 SGHAT, CDR2 FQNNGV. Trimming left V 8 bases short and J 2 bases short, with 20 bases between. This CDR3 comprises 16 residues. Full variable domain (rest looked up from reference TRBV11-2 and TRBJ2-3): EAGVAQSPRYKIIEKRQSVAFWCNPISGHATLYWYQQILGQGPKLLIQFQNNGVVDDSQLPKDRFSAERLKGVDSTLKIQPAKLEDSAVYLCASGQLGGGSTDTQYFGPGTRLTVL.

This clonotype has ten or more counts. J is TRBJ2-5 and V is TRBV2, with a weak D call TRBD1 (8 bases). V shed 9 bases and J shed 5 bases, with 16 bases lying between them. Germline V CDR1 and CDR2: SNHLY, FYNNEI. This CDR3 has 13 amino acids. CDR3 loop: CASRTGRGETQYF. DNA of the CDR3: TGTGCCAGTAGGACAGGGCGGGGGGAGACCCAGTACTTC.

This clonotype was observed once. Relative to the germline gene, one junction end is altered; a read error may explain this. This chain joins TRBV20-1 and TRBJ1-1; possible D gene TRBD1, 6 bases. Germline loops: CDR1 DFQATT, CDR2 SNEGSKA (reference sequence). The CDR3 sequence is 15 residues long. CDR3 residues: CSAGDPGEWVAEGFF. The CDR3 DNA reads TGCAGTGCTGGAGATCCAGGGGAGTGGGTCGCTGAAGGTTTCTTT.

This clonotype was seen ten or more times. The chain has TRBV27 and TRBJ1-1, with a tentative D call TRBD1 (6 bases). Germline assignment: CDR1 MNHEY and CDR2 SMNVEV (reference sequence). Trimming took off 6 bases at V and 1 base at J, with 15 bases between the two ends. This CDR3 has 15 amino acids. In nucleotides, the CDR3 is TGTGCCAGCAGAAAACCGGGACAACGGAACACTGAAGCTTTCTTT. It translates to CASRKPGQRNTEAFF.

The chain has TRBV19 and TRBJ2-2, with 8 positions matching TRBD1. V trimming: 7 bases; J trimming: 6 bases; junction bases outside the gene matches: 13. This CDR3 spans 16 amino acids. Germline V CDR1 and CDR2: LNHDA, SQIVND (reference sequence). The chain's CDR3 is CASKGVGGQVSGELFF. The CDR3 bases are TGTGCCAGTAAAGGAGTTGGGGGACAGGTGTCCGGGGAGCTGTTTTTT.

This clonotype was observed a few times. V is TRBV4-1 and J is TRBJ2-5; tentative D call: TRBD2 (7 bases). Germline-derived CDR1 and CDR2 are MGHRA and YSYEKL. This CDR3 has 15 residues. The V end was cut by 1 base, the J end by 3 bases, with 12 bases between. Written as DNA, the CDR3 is TGCGCCAGCAGCCAAGGAGAAGGGGGGGAAGAGACCCAGTACTTC. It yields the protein CASSQGEGGEETQYF.

CDR3 in amino acids: CSARDEGLAGDFSYNEQFF. CDR3 nucleotide sequence: TGCAGTGCTAGAGACGAAGGACTAGCGGGGGATTTTTCCTACAATGAGCAGTTCTTC. The rearrangement uses TRBV20-1 and TRBJ2-1, with 13 nucleotides matching TRBD2. V trimming: 0 bases; J trimming: 1 base; junction bases outside the gene matches: 9. The germline gives CDR1 DFQATT, CDR2 SNEGSKA (reference sequence). The CDR3 covers 19 residues.

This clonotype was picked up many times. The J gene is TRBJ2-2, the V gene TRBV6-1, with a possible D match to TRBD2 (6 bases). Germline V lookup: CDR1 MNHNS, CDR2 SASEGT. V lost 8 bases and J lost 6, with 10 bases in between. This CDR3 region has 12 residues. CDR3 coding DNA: TGTGCCAGCTACGGGAGTTCCGGGGAGCTGTTTTTT. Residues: CASYGSSGELFF.

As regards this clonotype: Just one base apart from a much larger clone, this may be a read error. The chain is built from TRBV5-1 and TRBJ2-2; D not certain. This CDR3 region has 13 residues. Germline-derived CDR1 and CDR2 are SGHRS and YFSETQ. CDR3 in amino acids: CASFPANTGELFF. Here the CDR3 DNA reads TGTGCCAGCTTCCCCGCGAACACCGGGGAGCTGTTTTTT.